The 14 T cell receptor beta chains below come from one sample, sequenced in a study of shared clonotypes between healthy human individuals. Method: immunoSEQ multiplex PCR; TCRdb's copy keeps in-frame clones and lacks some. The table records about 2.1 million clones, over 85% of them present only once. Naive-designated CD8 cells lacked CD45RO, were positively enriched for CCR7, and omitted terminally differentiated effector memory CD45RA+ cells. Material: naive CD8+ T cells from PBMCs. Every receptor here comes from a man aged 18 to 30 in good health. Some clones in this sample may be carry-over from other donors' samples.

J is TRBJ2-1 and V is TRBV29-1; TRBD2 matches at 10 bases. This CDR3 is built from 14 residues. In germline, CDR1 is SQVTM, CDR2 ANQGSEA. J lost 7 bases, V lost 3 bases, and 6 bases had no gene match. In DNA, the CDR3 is TGCAGCGTTGAGAGGGGACTAGCGATGAATGAGCAGTTCTTC. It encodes CSVERGLAMNEQFF.

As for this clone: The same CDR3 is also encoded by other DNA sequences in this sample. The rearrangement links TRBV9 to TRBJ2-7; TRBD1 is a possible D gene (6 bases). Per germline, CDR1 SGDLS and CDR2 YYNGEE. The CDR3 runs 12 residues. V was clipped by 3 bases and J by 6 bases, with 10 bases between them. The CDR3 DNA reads TGTGCCAGCAGCGCGACAGGTGGCGAGCAGTACTTC. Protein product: CASSATGGEQYF.

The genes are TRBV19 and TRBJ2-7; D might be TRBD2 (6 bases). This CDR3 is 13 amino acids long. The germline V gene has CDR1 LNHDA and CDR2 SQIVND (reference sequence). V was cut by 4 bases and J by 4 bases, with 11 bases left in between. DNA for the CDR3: TGTGCCAGTAGTAACTTTGCGGGATACGAGCAGTACTTC. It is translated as CASSNFAGYEQYF.

CDR3 residues: CASSHHPGLELYFEQFF. In DNA, the CDR3 is TGTGCCAGCAGTCACCATCCGGGACTAGAGCTCTACTTTGAGCAGTTCTTC. J is TRBJ2-1 and V is TRBV9; TRBD2 matches at 8 bases. V dropped 5 bases and J dropped 9; count of bases not matched to a gene: 19. This CDR3 comprises 17 residues. The germline V gene has CDR1 SGDLS and CDR2 YYNGEE.

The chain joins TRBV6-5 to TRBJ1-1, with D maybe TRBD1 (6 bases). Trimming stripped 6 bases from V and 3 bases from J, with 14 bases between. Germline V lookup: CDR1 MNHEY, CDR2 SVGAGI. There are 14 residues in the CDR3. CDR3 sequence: CASSHRAGDTEAFF. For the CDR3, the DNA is TGTGCCAGCAGCCACCGGGCAGGGGACACTGAAGCTTTCTTT.

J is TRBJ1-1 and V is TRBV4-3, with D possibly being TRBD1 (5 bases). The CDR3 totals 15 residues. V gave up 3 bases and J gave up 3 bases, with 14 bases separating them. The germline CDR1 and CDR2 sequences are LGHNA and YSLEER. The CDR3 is CASSQTIIGDTEAFF. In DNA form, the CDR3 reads TGCGCCAGCAGCCAGACGATCATAGGGGACACTGAAGCTTTCTTT.

The chain's CDR3 is CASSPDFRLSGEQYF. The CDR3, as DNA: TGCGCCAGCAGCCCCGACTTCCGGCTATCGGGCGAGCAGTACTTC. This chain connects TRBV5-1 to TRBJ2-7, with no clear D. This CDR3 is built from 15 residues. Germline V gives CDR1 SGHRS, CDR2 YFSETQ. V dropped 4 bases and J dropped 6 bases, with 20 bases sitting between them.

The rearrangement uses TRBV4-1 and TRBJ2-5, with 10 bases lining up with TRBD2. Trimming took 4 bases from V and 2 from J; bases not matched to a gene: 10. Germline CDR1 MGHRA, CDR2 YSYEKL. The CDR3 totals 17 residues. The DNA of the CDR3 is TGCGCCAGCAGCCGGGGACTAGCGCGACAACCTCAAGAGACCCAGTACTTC. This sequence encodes CASSRGLARQPQETQYF.

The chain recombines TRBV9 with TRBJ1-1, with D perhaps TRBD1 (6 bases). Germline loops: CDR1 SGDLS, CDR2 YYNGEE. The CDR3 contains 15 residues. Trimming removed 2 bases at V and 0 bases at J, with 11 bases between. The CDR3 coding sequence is TGTGCCAGCAGCGTGGGTGCAGGGGTGAACACTGAAGCTTTCTTT. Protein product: CASSVGAGVNTEAFF.

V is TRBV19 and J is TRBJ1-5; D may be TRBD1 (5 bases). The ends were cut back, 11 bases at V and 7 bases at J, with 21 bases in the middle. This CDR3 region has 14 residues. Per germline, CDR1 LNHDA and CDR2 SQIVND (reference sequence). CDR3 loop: CARQGRVAVQPQHF. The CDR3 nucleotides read TGTGCCCGCCAGGGCAGGGTCGCCGTCCAGCCCCAGCATTTT.

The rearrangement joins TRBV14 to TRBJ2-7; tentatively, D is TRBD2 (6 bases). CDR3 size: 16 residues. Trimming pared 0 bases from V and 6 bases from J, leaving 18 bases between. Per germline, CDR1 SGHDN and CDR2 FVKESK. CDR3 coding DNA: TGTGCCAGCAGCCAAGAATTGACTAGATCCTCCCTCGAGCAGTACTTC. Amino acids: CASSQELTRSSLEQYF.

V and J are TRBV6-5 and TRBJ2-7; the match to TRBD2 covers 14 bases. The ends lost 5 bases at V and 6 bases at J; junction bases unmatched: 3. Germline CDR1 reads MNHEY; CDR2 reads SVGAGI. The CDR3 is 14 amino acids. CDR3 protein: CASSMGTSGSEQYF. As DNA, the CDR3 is TGTGCCAGCAGTATGGGGACTAGCGGGAGCGAGCAGTACTTC.

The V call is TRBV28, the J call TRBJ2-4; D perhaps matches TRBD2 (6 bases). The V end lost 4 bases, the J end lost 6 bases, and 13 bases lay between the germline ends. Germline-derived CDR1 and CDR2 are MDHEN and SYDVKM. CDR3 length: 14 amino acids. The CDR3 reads CASSSAGGGNIQYF. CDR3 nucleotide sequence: TGTGCCAGCAGTTCGGCCGGGGGTGGAAACATTCAGTACTTC.

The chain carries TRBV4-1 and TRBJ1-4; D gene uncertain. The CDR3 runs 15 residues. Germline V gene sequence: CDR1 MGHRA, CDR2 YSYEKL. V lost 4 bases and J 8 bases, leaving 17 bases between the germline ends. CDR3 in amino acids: CASSLTRLREEKLFF. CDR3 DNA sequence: TGCGCCAGCAGCCTTACGCGCCTTCGAGAAGAAAAACTGTTTTTT.